A selection of T cell receptor beta chains follows, all from one sample in a study of T cell changes during pregnancy in multiple sclerosis. Profiled with immunoSEQ multiplex PCR; TCRdb holds only in-frame clones, not every one. Here the sample spans tens of thousands of clones, around 92% being singletons. Sequences were derived from peripheral blood, sampled in the first trimester of pregnancy. The receptor source for this set is a female donor with multiple sclerosis, enrolled in a pregnancy study. CDR3s include the opening cysteine and the closing phenylalanine or tryptophan.

v_gene	CDR3aa
TRBV27	CASRSESSYEQYF
TRBV7-2	CASSLGPGNEKLFF
TRBV27	CASSFGPNTGELFF
TRBV29-1	CSVEDDSQGEKLFF
TRBV9	CASTRFGTDTQYF
TRBV5-8	CASSYTGNGYTF
TRBV7-9	CASSQRELAGSSYNEQFF
TRBV28	CASSLVSGSYEQYF
TRBV5-4	CASSWRTSGQETQYF
TRBV5-1	CASSLRDYRDGPTTF
TRBV5-5	CASSPQQLDEQFF
TRBV7-9	CASSLGASDQETQYF
TRBV27	CASSVLWNTGELFF
TRBV29-1	CSVRDSTYEQYF
TRBV27	CASSSRQGGAGKLFF
TRBV19	CASSPGLASYEQYF
TRBV7-9	CASSLGGTVYSNQPQHF
TRBV19	CASSHRTSGSWETQYF
TRBV2	CASSESSGLRSYNEQFF
TRBV18	CASSLEQGQQPQHF
TRBV28	CASSSPGQGEDEQFF
TRBV5-5	CASSLDRGLNEKLFF
TRBV9	CASSASGLAVAYEQYF
TRBV4-3	CASSQDWLALNEQFF
TRBV19	CASSIESAGGAKNIQYF
TRBV28	CASSLYLMRKETQYF
TRBV11-2	CASSPPGTVARNTIYF
TRBV28	CASSSPGQGGTEAFF
TRBV9	CASREGGLNTGELFF
TRBV27	CASSPPTGMNTEAFF
TRBV7-3	CASSLRQAGTDTQYF
TRBV28	CASTPTGFNYGYTF
TRBV7-2	CASSLARGRVGLAGENEQFF
TRBV4-2	CASSQFEDYTQYF
TRBV27	CASTHILRGSGANVLTF
TRBV18	CASSLRTGSNQPQHF
TRBV7-2	CASSLGARGIYEQYF
TRBV7-2	CASSPAGTWGKLFF
TRBV5-5	CASSPTSGSYEQYF
TRBV11-3	CASSLGGTASSYEQYF
TRBV18	CASSPTSGLEAFF
TRBV6-1	CASSLTSRNTGELFF
TRBV6-4	CASSDSGLAGTNTGELFF
TRBV7-2	CASSLASTGGEGEKLFF
TRBV30	CAWDLGSSGSENEQFF
TRBV27	CASSLQGVGNQPQHF
TRBV25-1	CASSELAGENYEQYF
TRBV28	CASSGGQGYGYTF
TRBV7-3	CASSPNPGGRYTEAFF
TRBV7-2	CASTASSAGEQFF
TRBV27	CASRGLAGVGEQYF
TRBV10-3	CAISETTRGGGYTF
TRBV5-4	CASTFRGGTGELFF
TRBV7-2	CASSQVGGGGQETQYF
TRBV19	CASSTDLSGSYEQYF
TRBV5-4	CASSLYQGNEQFF
TRBV7-2	CASRLAGGPETQYF
TRBV5-1	CASSQPSGTGRDNEQFF
TRBV5-5	CASSFLGRSYEQYF